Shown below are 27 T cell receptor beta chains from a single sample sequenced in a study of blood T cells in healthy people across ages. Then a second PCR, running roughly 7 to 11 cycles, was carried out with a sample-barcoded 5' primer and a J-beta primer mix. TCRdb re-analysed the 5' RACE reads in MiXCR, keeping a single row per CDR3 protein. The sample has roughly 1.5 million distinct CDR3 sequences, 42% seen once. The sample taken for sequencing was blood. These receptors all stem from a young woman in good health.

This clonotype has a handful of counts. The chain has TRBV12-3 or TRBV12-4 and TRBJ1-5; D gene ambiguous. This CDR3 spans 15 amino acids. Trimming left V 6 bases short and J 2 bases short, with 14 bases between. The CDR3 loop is CASSAQRSGNQPQHF. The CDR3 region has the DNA TGTGCCAGCAGCGCGCAGAGGTCAGGCAATCAGCCCCAGCATTTT.

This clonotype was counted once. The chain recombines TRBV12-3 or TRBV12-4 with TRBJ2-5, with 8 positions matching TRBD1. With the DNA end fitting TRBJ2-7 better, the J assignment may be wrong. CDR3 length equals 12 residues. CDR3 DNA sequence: TGTGCCAGCAGTGGACAGGGTATCGAGCAGTACGTC. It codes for CASSGQGIEQYV.

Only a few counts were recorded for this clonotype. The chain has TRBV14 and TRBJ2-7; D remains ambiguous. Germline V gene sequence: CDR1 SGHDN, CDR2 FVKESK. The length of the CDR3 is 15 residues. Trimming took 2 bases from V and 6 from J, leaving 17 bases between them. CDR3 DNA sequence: TGTGCCAGCAGCCAATACGTCAGGTCTATTCCCGAGCAGTACTTC. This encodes CASSQYVRSIPEQYF.

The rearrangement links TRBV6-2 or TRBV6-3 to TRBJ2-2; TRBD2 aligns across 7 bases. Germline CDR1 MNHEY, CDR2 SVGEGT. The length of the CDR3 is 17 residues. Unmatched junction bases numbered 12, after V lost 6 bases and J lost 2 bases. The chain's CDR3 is CASSRRRGGVNTGELFF. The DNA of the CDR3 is TGTGCCAGCAGCCGGCGCCGCGGGGGAGTAAACACCGGGGAGCTGTTTTTT.

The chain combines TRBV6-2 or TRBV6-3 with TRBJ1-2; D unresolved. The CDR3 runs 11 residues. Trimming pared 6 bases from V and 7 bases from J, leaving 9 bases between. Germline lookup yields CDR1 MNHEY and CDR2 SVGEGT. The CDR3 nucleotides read TGTGCCAGCAGAAACAGACTTGGCTACACCTTC. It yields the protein CASRNRLGYTF.

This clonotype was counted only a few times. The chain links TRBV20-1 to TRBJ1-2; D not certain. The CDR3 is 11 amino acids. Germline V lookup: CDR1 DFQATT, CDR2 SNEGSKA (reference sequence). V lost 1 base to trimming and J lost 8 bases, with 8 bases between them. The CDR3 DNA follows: TGCAGTGCTAGAGGGTTTGGAGGCTACACCTTC. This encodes CSARGFGGYTF.

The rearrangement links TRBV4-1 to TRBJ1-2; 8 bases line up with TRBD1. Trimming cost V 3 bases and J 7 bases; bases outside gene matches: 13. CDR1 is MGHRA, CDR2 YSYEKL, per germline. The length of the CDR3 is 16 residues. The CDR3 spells CASSQNLRGHSSGYTF. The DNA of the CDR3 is TGCGCCAGCAGCCAGAACCTCAGGGGGCATAGTAGTGGCTACACCTTC.

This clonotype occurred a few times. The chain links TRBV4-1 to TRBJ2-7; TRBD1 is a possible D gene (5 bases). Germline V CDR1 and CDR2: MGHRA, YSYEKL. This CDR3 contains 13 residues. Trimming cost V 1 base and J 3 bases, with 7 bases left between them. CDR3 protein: CASSQAGNYEQYF. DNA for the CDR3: TGCGCCAGCAGCCAAGCAGGGAACTACGAGCAGTACTTC.

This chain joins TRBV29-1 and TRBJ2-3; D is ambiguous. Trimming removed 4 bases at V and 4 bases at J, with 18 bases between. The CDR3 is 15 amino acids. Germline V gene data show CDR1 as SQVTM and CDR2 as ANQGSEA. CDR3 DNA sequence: TGCAGCGTTGCCCCCTCCCTAAAAGCCCCAGATACGCAGTATTTT. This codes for CSVAPSLKAPDTQYF.

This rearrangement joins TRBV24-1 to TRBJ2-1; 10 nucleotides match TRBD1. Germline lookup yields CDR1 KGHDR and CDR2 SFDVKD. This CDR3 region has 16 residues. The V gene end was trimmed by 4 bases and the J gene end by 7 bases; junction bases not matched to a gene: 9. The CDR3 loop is CATSDTGQGMGNEQFF. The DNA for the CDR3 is TGTGCCACCAGTGACACGGGACAGGGGATGGGGAATGAGCAGTTCTTC.

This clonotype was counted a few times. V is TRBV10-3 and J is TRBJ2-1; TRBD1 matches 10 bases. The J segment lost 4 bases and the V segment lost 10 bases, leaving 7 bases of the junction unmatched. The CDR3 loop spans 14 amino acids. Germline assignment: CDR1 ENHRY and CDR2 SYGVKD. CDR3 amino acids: CATQGQGNYNEQFF. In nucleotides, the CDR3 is TGTGCCACCCAGGGACAGGGGAATTACAATGAGCAGTTCTTC.

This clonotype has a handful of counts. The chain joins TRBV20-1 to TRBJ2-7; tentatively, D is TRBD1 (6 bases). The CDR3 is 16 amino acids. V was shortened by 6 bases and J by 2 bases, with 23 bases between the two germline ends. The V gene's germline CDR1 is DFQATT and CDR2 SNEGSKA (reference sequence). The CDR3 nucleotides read TGCAGTGCCCAAGACTCCGACAGGCCAAATACCTACGAGCAGTACTTC. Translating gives CSAQDSDRPNTYEQYF.

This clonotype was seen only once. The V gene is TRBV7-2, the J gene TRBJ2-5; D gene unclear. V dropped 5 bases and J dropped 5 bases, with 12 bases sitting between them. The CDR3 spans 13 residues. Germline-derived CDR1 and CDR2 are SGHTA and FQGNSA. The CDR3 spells CASSGPNLETQYF. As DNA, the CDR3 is TGTGCCAGCAGCGGACCAAACTTGGAGACCCAGTACTTC.

In DNA, the CDR3 is TGCGCCAGCAGCCAAGGGGGACTCAACGAGCAGTACTTC. Residues: CASSQGGLNEQYF. The chain has TRBV4-1 and TRBJ2-7; D is perhaps TRBD2 (6 bases). The ends were cut back, 1 base at V and 5 bases at J, with 9 bases in the middle. Germline values: CDR1 MGHRA, CDR2 YSYEKL. The CDR3 runs to 13 residues.

CDR3: CASSGSGTGSNEQYF. The CDR3 coding sequence is TGTGCCAGCAGTGGGAGCGGGACAGGGTCGAACGAGCAGTACTTC. J is TRBJ2-7 and V is TRBV2; 9 bases fit TRBD1. CDR1 is SNHLY, CDR2 FYNNEI, per germline. The V gene end was trimmed by 4 bases and the J gene end by 5 bases; junction bases not matched to a gene: 9. The CDR3 sequence is 15 residues long.

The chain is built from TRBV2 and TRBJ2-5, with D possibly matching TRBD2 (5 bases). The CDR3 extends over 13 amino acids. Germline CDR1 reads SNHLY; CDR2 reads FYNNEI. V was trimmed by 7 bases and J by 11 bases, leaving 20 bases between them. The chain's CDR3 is CASIPGNIHEQYF. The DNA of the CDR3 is TGTGCCAGCATCCCCGGGAATATCCATGAGCAGTACTTC.

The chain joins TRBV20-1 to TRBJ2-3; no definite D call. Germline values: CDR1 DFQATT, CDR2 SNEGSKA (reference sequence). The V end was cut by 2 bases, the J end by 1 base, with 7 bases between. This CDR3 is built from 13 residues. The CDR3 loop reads CSARNPGTDTQYF. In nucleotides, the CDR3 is TGCAGTGCTAGAAATCCCGGCACAGATACGCAGTATTTT.

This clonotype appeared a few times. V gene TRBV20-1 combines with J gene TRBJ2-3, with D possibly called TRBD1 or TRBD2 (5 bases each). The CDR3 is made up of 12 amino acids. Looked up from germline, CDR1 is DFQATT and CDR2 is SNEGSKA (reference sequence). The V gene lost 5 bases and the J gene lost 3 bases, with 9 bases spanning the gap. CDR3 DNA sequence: TGCAGTGCTCGGGACGTTACAGATACGCAGTATTTT. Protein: CSARDVTDTQYF.

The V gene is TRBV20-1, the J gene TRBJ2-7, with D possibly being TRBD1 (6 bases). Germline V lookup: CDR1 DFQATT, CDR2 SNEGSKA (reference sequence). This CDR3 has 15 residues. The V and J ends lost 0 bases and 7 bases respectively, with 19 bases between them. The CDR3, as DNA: TGCAGTGCTAGAGATAAAGGGAACAGGGTGGGAGAGCAGTACTTC. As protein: CSARDKGNRVGEQYF.

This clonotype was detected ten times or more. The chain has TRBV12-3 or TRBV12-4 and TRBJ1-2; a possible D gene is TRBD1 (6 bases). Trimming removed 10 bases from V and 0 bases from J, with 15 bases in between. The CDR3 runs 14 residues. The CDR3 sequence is CAIYSGAPNYGYTF. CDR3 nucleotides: TGTGCCATCTACTCGGGGGCCCCTAACTATGGCTACACCTTC.

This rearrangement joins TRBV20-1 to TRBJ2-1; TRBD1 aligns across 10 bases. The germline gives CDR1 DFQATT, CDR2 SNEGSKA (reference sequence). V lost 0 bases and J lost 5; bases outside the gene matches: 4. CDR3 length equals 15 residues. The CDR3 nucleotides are TGCAGTGCTAGAGAGTCCGGGACAGGGGACAATGAGCAGTTCTTC. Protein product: CSARESGTGDNEQFF.

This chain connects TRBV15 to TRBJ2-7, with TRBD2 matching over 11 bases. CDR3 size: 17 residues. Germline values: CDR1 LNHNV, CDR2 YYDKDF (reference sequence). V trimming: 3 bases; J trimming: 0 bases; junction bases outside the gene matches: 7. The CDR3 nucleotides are TGTGCCACCAGCAGGCCTGGGACTAGCGGATTCTCCTACGAGCAGTACTTC. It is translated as CATSRPGTSGFSYEQYF.

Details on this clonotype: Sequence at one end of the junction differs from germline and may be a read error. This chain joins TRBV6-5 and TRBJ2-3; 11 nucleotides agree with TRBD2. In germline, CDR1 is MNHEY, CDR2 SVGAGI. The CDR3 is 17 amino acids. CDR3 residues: CAGSYVLAGGQRDTQYF. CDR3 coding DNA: TGTGCCGGCAGTTACGTGCTAGCGGGAGGACAGCGGGATACGCAGTATTTT.

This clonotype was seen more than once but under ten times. The CDR3 DNA reads as TGCAGTGCTAGAGGATTAGGGCCCCCCACGAATGAGCAGTTCTTC. This gives the protein CSARGLGPPTNEQFF. The gene calls are TRBV20-1 and TRBJ2-1; D not resolved. The V gene's germline CDR1 is DFQATT and CDR2 SNEGSKA (reference sequence). The CDR3 runs to 15 residues. Between the trimmed V and J ends, which lost 1 base and 7 bases, there was a span of 17 bases.

CDR3 loop: CSARRQGGEETQYF. The CDR3 DNA follows: TGCAGTGCTAGGAGGCAGGGTGGAGAAGAGACCCAGTACTTC. V is TRBV20-1 and J is TRBJ2-5, with a possible D match to TRBD1 (5 bases). CDR1 is DFQATT and CDR2 is SNEGSKA in the germline V gene (reference sequence). Trimming removed 3 bases at V and 3 bases at J, with 14 bases between. CDR3 length: 14 amino acids.

The CDR3 DNA is TGTGCCACCCCAGCTTATGCGGGGGGAGTTAAAAATGAGCAGTTCTTC. Translated: CATPAYAGGVKNEQFF. The V gene is TRBV7-9, the J gene TRBJ2-1, with TRBD2 matching over 8 bases. Germline V gene lookup returns CDR1 SEHNR and CDR2 FQNEAQ (reference sequence). CDR3 length equals 16 residues. Trimming took 10 bases from V and 7 from J; bases not matched to a gene: 18.

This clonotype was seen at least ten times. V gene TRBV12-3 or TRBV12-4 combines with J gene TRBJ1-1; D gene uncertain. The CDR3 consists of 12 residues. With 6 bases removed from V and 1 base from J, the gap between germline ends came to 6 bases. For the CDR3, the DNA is TGTGCCAGCAGCCGACAGAACACTGAAGCTTTCTTT. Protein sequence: CASSRQNTEAFF.